Included here is one T cell receptor beta chain sequence, with context. Antigen specificity is unknown. The data derive from a study of beta chain features in type 1 diabetes. Study observations and caveats: Patients with Type 1 diabetes showed moderately but significantly shorter TCRB CDR3s in all four CD4+ subsets. Any PCR bias toward short templates would affect both groups alike.

Blood was collected once per donor into heparin, averaging approximately 110 mL. Sorting based on CD45RO/CCR7/CD25/CD127/CD95/CD27 separated CD4+ naive, central memory, regulatory and stem cell-like memory cells. All of the isolated RNA was reverse transcribed, so expressed TCRB transcripts were sequenced. Measured with immunoSEQ multiplex PCR; TCRdb has only the in-frame clones, and not every one. The table has around 280,000 clones, 15% seen once. Germline assignment: CDR1 MNHEY and CDR2 SMNVEV (reference sequence). Trimming removed 6 bases from V and 3 bases from J, with 15 bases in between. The CDR3 is 14 amino acids.

The specimen was naive CD4+ T cells from blood. This TCR derives from a young man with type 1 diabetes. The gene calls are TRBV27 and TRBJ2-7, with D tentatively TRBD2 (7 bases). CDR3 in DNA: TGTGCCAGCAGAGGAGGGGGGGGAAGCTACGAGCAGTACTTC. It translates to CASRGGGGSYEQYF.